This TCR beta chain comes out of a study of Tregs in tolerant kidney transplant recipients. CDR3 length equals 15 residues. Germline loops: CDR1 MGHDK, CDR2 SYGVNS. Trimming removed 0 bases from V and 6 bases from J, with 14 bases in between. Here immunoSEQ multiplex PCR was the method, and the copy in TCRdb shows in-frame clones only, minus some. Of about 87,000 clones in the sample, 80% to 95% were seen once. The sample here was CD4+ T cells from blood, taken before the transplant. The receptor was isolated from a human donor who received a combined kidney and bone marrow transplant. This chain joins TRBV25-1 and TRBJ1-1, with TRBD1 as a possible D gene (6 bases). CDR3 in amino acids: CASSEYTGGRAEAFF. As DNA, the CDR3 is TGTGCCAGCAGTGAATATACCGGGGGGCGCGCTGAAGCTTTCTTT.